This T cell receptor (beta chain) was captured in a study of blood T cells in healthy people across ages. Every donor gave ten milliliters of peripheral blood. General study points: Both higher diversity and more naive CD4+ cells marked long-lived donors when set against aged donors.

Concerning this clonotype itself: Its target is unknown.

A second PCR of about 7 to 11 cycles used a sample-barcoded 5' primer and a J-beta primer mix. Each cDNA molecule carried a tag from a template-switch adaptor that contained 12 random nucleotides. TCRdb independently ran MiXCR on the 5' RACE reads; one entry per CDR3 protein. This repertoire shows hundreds of thousands of distinct CDR3 sequences, roughly 50% found once; its top ten account for around 25%. The germline V gene encodes CDR1 MDHEN and CDR2 SYDVKM. This CDR3 spans 11 amino acids. The ends were cut back, 5 bases at V and 7 bases at J, with 6 bases in the middle. The receptor was derived from a man between 35 and 55 years old in good health. Sequencing was performed on blood. The V call is TRBV28, the J call TRBJ2-1; no definite D call. The CDR3 reads CASSLQNEQFF. The CDR3 bases are TGTGCCAGCAGTCTTCAAAATGAGCAGTTCTTC.